This T cell receptor (beta chain) derives from a study of T cell changes during pregnancy in multiple sclerosis (dated by TCRdb to the late 2010s). Concerning the study at large: In women with multiple sclerosis, the researchers looked at how the T cell repertoire shifted as pregnancy progressed.

Concerning this clone itself: Its antigen remains undetermined. No base quality information exists; no much larger clone differs at one position.

After removal of 1 base from V and 6 bases from J, the junction retains 5 bases not matched to a gene. Taken from cysteine to phenylalanine, the CDR3 has 16 residues. Left in the record is the CDR3 DNA by itself, 48 bases read in frame from the first base. Reading the germline V gene gives CDR1 SGHRS and CDR2 YFSETQ. The library was made by the immunoSEQ multiplex PCR assay. In its TCRdb copy, this immuneACCESS table keeps in-frame sequences only and misses some clones. Where compared with another copy, unresolved V genes explain less than half of these, and the others have no known cause. The sample profile shows 100,000 or so clones; around 92% of them were found once. Over 2.5% of the sample is held by the ten biggest clonotypes.

Sequences were derived from peripheral blood, sampled in the second trimester of pregnancy. The receptor chain draws on TRBV5-1 and TRBJ2-3; 13 junctional bases match TRBD2. This clonotype originated in a female donor with multiple sclerosis, enrolled in a pregnancy study. The CDR3 reads CASSLQLAGGLDTQYF. In nucleotides, the sequence is TGCGCCAGCAGCTTGCAACTAGCGGGAGGGTTGGATACGCAGTATTTT. The full variable domain, with segments outside the CDR3 supplied by the reference TRBV5-1 and TRBJ2-3 proteins, appears as KAGVTQTPRYLIKTRGQQVTLSCSPISGHRSVSWYQQTPGQGLQFLFEYFSETQRNKGNFPGRFSGRQFSNSRSEMNVSTLELGDSALYLCASSLQLAGGLDTQYFGPGTRLTVL.